This is a list of T cell receptor beta chains from one sample in a study of T cell responses to AZD1222 COVID-19 vaccine. Produced via immunoSEQ multiplex PCR; TCRdb's table is partial and in-frame only. Of 100,000 to 150,000 clones listed, roughly 92% are singletons. The sequenced sample was peripheral blood, obtained 28 days after the second AZD1222 dose. Receptor source: an adult who received the AZD1222 COVID-19 vaccine. CDR3s include the opening cysteine and the closing phenylalanine or tryptophan. Each record gives: J gene, D gene, V gene, clone size, CDR3 DNA, CDR3 protein. D genes are given only for firm matches. Some rows mark clone size as missing; the rest say once, few, many or name a class of expanded clone.

TRBJ2-7 | TRBD2 | TRBV30 | . | TGTGCCTGGATGGTCCCCCGCGGGGGGGCCTACGAGCAGTACTTC | CAWMVPRGGAYEQYF
TRBJ2-5 | TRBD2 | TRBV19 | . | TGTGCCAGTAGAAATCAAGCGGGACCCGAAGAGACCCAGTACTTC | CASRNQAGPEETQYF
TRBJ2-7 | TRBD2 | TRBV3-1/TRBV3-2 | . | TGTGCCAGCAGCGACTTAATCAACCCGGGGGGGGAAGGCGAGCAGTACTTC | CASSDLINPGGEGEQYF
TRBJ1-2 | . | TRBV7-4 | . | TGTGCCAGCAGCTATTATCTCTGGGGGAAGCTGGTTTGGAACTATGGCTACACCTTC | CASSYYLWGKLVWNYGYTF
TRBJ1-2 | . | TRBV7-2 | few | TGTGCCAGCAGCTTAGTGGGCGAATCTGGCTACACCTTC | CASSLVGESGYTF
TRBJ1-4 | . | TRBV4-3 | . | TGCGCCAGCAGCCAAGGCGGGGATGGGGAAAAACTGTTTTTT | CASSQGGDGEKLFF
TRBJ2-1 | TRBD2 | TRBV19 | . | TGTGCCAGTAGGGGGACTAGTGGGCTTGGTTACAATGAGCAGTTCTTC | CASRGTSGLGYNEQFF
TRBJ1-6 | . | TRBV18 | . | TGTGCCAGCTCACTCGATCTGACAGGAATTTCACCCCTCCACTTT | CASSLDLTGISPLHF
TRBJ1-1 | . | TRBV28 | . | TGTGCCAGCAGCCCCGGGAGGAACACTGAAGCTTTCTTT | CASSPGRNTEAFF
TRBJ2-7 | TRBD2 | TRBV27 | . | TGTGCCAGCAGTTCCTGGGGGACTAGCGGGAGCTACGAGCAGTACTTC | CASSSWGTSGSYEQYF
TRBJ1-4 | TRBD1 | TRBV5-4 | . | TGTGCCAGCAGCCAAGGATCCCCCGGGACAGGAGTAATGAAAAAACTGTTTTTT | CASSQGSPGTGVMKKLFF
TRBJ1-5 | . | TRBV12-3/TRBV12-4 | . | TGTGCCAGCAGTTTAGAGGGACAGCCCCAGCATTTT | CASSLEGQPQHF
TRBJ1-4 | . | TRBV5-4 | . | TGTGCCAGCAGCTCTCCTGGTGATAATGAAAAACTGTTTTTT | CASSSPGDNEKLFF
TRBJ2-7 | . | TRBV27 | . | TGTGCCAGCAGTTTTGGGGTCGGCTACGAGCAGTACTTC | CASSFGVGYEQYF
TRBJ2-7 | TRBD2 | TRBV7-2 | . | TGTGCCAGCAGCTGGGGACTAGCGGGGGGGCCGGGCGAGCAGTACTTC | CASSWGLAGGPGEQYF
TRBJ2-2 | . | TRBV6-2/TRBV6-3 | many | TGTGCCAGCAGCCTCACCGGGGAGCTGTTTTTT | CASSLTGELFF
TRBJ1-2 | . | TRBV19 | . | TGTGCCAGTAGTATTGGCCCCGCGGGGGACTACACCTTC | CASSIGPAGDYTF
TRBJ1-2 | . | TRBV30 | . | TGTGCCCGCCTTGATAGGGGTCATGGCTACACCTTC | CARLDRGHGYTF
TRBJ2-5 | . | TRBV7-9 | . | TGTGCCAGCAGCTTACACGCCAGGGGCGGCGAGACCCAGTACTTC | CASSLHARGGETQYF
TRBJ1-6 | TRBD1 | TRBV5-1 | . | TGCGCCAGCAGCACGGGAGGCCCGACAGGGGTAATACCCCTCCACTTT | CASSTGGPTGVIPLHF
TRBJ1-2 | . | TRBV30 | . | TGTGCCTGCGTTTCTTATGGCTACACCTTC | CACVSYGYTF
TRBJ2-5 | . | TRBV7-6 | . | TGTGCCAGCAGCCCGACGGAGGGGGAGACCCAGTACTTC | CASSPTEGETQYF
TRBJ1-4 | . | TRBV12-5 | . | TGTGCTAGTGGTTTGGTAGCGTCCGGTGGGGAAAAACTGTTTTTT | CASGLVASGGEKLFF
TRBJ2-3 | . | TRBV7-8 | once | TGTGCCAGCCTCGGGGACAAGACTTTCCGTTCCACAGATACGCAGTATTTT | CASLGDKTFRSTDTQYF
TRBJ2-7 | TRBD1 | TRBV2 | once | TGTGCCAGTACGGTTGAGGACAGGGGCTACGAGCAGTACTTC | CASTVEDRGYEQYF
TRBJ2-1 | . | TRBV11-3 | once | TGTGCCAGCAGCTTAACTAGCCTAACCTACAATGAGCAGTTCTTC | CASSLTSLTYNEQFF
TRBJ1-2 | . | TRBV21-1 | . | TGTGCCAGCAGACGGTACAGGTTTGTATCGGAACGTGGCTACACCTTC | CASRRYRFVSERGYTF
TRBJ1-3 | . | TRBV3-1/TRBV3-2 | once | TGTGCCAGCAGCCAAGCCAGCTCTGGAAACACCATATATTTT | CASSQASSGNTIYF
TRBJ2-7 | TRBD2 | TRBV28 | few | TGTGCCAGCAGTTTCCCCCGGACTAGAACGCTCATCTACGAGCAGTACTTC | CASSFPRTRTLIYEQYF
TRBJ1-4 | . | TRBV13 | . | TGTGCCAGCAGCTTAGGTCCAAACACTAATGAAAAACTGTTTTTT | CASSLGPNTNEKLFF
TRBJ1-2 | . | TRBV4-2 | . | TGTGCCAGCAGCCAATCAGGACAAGCGATCCGGGGCTACACCTTC | CASSQSGQAIRGYTF
TRBJ1-2 | TRBD1 | TRBV5-6 | . | TGTGCCAGCAGCAGACAGGGACCTAACTATGGCTACACCTTC | CASSRQGPNYGYTF
TRBJ1-3 | . | TRBV7-8 | . | TGTGCCAGCAGCTGGCGCCCGGGTGGAAACACCATATATTTT | CASSWRPGGNTIYF
TRBJ2-7 | TRBD2 | TRBV7-9 | . | TGTGCCAGCAGTGGTCTAAGGACTAGCGGGGATTCCTACGAGCAGTACTTC | CASSGLRTSGDSYEQYF
TRBJ2-7 | . | TRBV5-1 | . | TGCGCCAGCAGCTTGAGGTCTATGCTAGACGAGCAGTACTTC | CASSLRSMLDEQYF
TRBJ2-4 | TRBD2 | TRBV7-9 | . | TGTGCCAGCAGCTTAGGGCTAGCGGGGATTCAGTACTTC | CASSLGLAGIQYF
TRBJ2-1 | TRBD2 | TRBV24-1 | . | TGTGCCACCAGCAACGCGGGAGGTTTAAAGAATGAGCAGTTCTTC | CATSNAGGLKNEQFF
TRBJ2-1 | . | TRBV5-1 | once | TGCGCCAGCAGCTTGCTGTCGGGCTACAATGAGCAGTTCTTC | CASSLLSGYNEQFF
TRBJ1-5 | . | TRBV21-1 | . | TGTGCCAGCAGCAGTACCGACAGGGGGCAACAGCCCCAGCATTTT | CASSSTDRGQQPQHF
TRBJ1-5 | TRBD1 | TRBV11-2 | . | TGTGCCAGCAGCCCAGGACAGGGTGGAGTTAGTAGCAATCAGCCCCAGCATTTT | CASSPGQGGVSSNQPQHF
TRBJ2-7 | . | TRBV7-2 | . | TGTGCCAGCAGCTTAGTGCTAGCGACCTTCTCCTACGAGCAGTACTTC | CASSLVLATFSYEQYF
TRBJ2-1 | . | TRBV7-2 | . | TGTGCCAGCAGCTTAGGGAGCGGGCTATACAATGAGCAGTTCTTC | CASSLGSGLYNEQFF
TRBJ2-7 | TRBD2 | TRBV7-2 | . | TGTGCCAGCAGCTCGAGGACTAGCGTTAAGGACGAGCAGTACTTC | CASSSRTSVKDEQYF
TRBJ1-2 | . | TRBV6-1 | . | TGTGCCAGCAGTGAAGCGAAACGGGAGGGTGGCTACACCTTC | CASSEAKREGGYTF
TRBJ1-1 | TRBD1 | TRBV7-2 | few | TGTGCCAGCAGCTTTAGAGGACAGGGGAACACTGAAGCTTTCTTT | CASSFRGQGNTEAFF
TRBJ1-1 | . | TRBV11-2 | . | TGTGCCAGCAGCTTAGACGAGGGGCTGAACACTGAAGCTTTCTTT | CASSLDEGLNTEAFF
TRBJ1-1 | TRBD1 | TRBV18 | . | TGTGCCAGCTCACCCTCCCCAGACAGGGGGCCTGAAGCTTTCTTT | CASSPSPDRGPEAFF